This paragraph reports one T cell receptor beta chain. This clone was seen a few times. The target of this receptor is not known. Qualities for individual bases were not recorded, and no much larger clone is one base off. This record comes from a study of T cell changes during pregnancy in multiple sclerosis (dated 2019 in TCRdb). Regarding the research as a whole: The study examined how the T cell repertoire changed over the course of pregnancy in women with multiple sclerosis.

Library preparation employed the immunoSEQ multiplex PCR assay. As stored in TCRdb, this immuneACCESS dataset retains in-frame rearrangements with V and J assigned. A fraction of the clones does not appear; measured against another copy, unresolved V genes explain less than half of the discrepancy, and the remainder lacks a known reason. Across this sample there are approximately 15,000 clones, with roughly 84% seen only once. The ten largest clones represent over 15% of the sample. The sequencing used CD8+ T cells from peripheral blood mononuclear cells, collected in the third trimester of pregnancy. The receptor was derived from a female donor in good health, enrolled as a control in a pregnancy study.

In nucleotides, the sequence is TGTGCCATCCCCCAAGGGCCGGACTCTAACTATGGCTACACCTTC. Its translation is CAIPQGPDSNYGYTF. This receptor chain uses TRBV2 and TRBJ1-2; the D gene remains uncertain. CDR1 and CDR2 are drawn from the germline V gene: SNHLY, FYNNEI. The V end loses 10 bases and the J end loses 0 bases, and a stretch of 18 bases separates them. The CDR3 has 15 amino acids, counting the end cysteine and phenylalanine. Only CDR3 DNA remains: 45 bases, in frame from the first base. With all but the CDR3 taken from the reference TRBV2 and TRBJ1-2 genes, the full variable domain is: EPEVTQTPSHQVTQMGQEVILRCVPISNHLYFYWYRQILGQKVEFLVSFYNNEISEKSEIFDDQFSVERPDGSNFTLKIRSTKLEDSAMYFCAIPQGPDSNYGYTFGSGTRLTVV.